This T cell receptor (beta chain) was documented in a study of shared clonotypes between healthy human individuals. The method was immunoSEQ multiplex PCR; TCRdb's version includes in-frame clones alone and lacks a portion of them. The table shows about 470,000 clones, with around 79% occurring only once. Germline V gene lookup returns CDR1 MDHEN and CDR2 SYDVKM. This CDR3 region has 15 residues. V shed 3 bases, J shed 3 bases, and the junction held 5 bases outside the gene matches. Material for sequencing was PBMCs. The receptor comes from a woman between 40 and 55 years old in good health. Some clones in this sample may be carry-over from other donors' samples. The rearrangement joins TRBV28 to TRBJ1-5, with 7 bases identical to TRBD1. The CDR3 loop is CASSFSGGDNQPQHF. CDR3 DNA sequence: TGTGCCAGCAGTTTCTCAGGGGGGGACAATCAGCCCCAGCATTTT.